This T cell receptor (beta chain) appears in the sequencing data of a study of blood T cell repertoires in COVID-19. V lost 4 bases and J lost 7; bases outside the gene matches: 8. CDR3 size: 14 residues. The germline gives CDR1 SGHDT, CDR2 YYEEEE. Sequencing was performed with immunoSEQ multiplex PCR; in TCRdb, only in-frame clones are kept and a portion is missing. Among 140,000 to 150,000 clones listed, around 77% were seen once. This chain uses TRBV5-6 with TRBJ2-1, with TRBD2 identical over 7 bases. The TCR sequence derives from a man aged 50 or older with active or convalescent COVID-19. Sequenced input: peripheral blood. CDR3 residues: CASSPEAGVNEQFF. CDR3 bases: TGTGCCAGCAGCCCCGAGGCGGGAGTGAATGAGCAGTTCTTC.